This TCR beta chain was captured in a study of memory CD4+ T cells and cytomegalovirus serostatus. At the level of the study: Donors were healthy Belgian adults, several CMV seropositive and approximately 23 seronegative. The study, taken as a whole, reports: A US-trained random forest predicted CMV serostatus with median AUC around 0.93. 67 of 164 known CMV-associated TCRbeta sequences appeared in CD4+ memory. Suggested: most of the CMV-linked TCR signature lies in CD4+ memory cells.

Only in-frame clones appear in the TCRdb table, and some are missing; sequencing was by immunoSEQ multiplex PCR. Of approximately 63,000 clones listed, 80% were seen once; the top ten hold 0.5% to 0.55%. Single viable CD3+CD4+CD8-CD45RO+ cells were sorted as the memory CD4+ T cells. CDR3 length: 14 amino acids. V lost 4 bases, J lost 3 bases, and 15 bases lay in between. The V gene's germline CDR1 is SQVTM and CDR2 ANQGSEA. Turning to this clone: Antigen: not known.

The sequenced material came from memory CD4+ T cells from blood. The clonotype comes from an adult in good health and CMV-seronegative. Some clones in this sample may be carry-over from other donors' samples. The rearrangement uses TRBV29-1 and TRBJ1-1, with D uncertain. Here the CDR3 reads CSVGQRQSHTEAFF. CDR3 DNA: TGCAGCGTTGGCCAGAGGCAGTCCCACACTGAAGCTTTCTTT.